The 2 T cell receptor beta chains below come from one sample, sequenced in a study of tumor-infiltrating lymphocytes in glioblastoma multiforme. TCRB libraries came from RNA via three nested multiplex PCR rounds. In TCRdb, the multiplex PCR reads were re-called with MiXCR into one record per CDR3 protein. The data show fewer than 10,000 distinct CDR3 sequences, with over 60% seen just once and approximately 50% held by the top ten. The source material was brain tumor tissue. Source of these receptors: a male donor with glioblastoma.

Comments on this clonotype: A much bigger clone sits one base away, suggesting this may be a read error. V and J are TRBV11-2 and TRBJ2-7, with D possibly being TRBD1 (6 bases). CDR3 size: 14 residues. CDR1 and CDR2 from the germline V gene are SGHAT and FQNNGV. V was clipped by 5 bases and J by 1 base, with 12 bases between them. CDR3 sequence (DNA): TGTGCCAGCAGCCGAGAGACAGGATCCTACGAGCAGTACTTC. Translating gives CASSRETGSYEQYF.

In its sample, this clonotype was seen a few times. The chain uses TRBV11-1 and TRBJ1-1; D is undetermined. Germline lookup yields CDR1 SGHAT and CDR2 FQDESV (reference sequence). V lost 1 base and J lost 5, with 5 bases in between. This CDR3 has 12 residues. The CDR3 spells CASSLVQTEAFF. The CDR3 DNA follows: TGTGCCAGCAGCTTAGTACAGACTGAAGCTTTCTTT.